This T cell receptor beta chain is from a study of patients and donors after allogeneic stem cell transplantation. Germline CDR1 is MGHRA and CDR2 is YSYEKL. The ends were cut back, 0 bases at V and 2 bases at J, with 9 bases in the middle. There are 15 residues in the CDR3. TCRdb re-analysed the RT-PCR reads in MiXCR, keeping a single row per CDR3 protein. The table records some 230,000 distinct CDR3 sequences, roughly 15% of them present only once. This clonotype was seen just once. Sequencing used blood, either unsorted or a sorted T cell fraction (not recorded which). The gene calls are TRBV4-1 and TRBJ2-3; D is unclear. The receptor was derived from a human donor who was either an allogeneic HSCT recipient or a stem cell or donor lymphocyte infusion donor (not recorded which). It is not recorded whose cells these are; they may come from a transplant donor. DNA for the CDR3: TGCGCCAGCAGCCAAGAGGGTTCATCCACAGATACGCAGTATTTT. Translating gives CASSQEGSSTDTQYF.